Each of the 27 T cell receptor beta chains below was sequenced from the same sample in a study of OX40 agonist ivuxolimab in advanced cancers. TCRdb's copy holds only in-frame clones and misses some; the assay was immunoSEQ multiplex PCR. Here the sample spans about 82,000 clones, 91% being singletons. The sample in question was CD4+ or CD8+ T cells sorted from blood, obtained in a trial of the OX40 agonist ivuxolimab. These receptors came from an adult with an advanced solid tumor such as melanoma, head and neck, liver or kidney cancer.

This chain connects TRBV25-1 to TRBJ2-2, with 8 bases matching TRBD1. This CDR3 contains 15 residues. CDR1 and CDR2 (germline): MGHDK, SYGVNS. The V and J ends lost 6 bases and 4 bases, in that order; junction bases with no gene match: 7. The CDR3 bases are TGTGCCAGCAGCCGGACAGGGCTTCCCACCGGGGAGCTGTTTTTT. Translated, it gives CASSRTGLPTGELFF.

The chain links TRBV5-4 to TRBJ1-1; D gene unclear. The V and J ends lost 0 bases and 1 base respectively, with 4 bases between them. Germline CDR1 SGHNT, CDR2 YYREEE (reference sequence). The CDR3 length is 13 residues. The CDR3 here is CASSLAGNTEAFF. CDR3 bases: TGTGCCAGCAGCTTGGCAGGGAACACTGAAGCTTTCTTT.

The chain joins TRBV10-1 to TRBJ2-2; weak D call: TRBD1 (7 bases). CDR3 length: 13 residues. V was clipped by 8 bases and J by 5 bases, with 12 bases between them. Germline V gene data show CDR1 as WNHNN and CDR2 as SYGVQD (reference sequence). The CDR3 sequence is CASRQGGTGELFF. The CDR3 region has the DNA TGCGCCAGCCGACAGGGAGGAACCGGGGAGCTGTTTTTT.

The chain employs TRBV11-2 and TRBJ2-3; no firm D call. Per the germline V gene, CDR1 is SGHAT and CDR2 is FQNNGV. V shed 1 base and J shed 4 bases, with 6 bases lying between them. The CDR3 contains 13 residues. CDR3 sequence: CASSLGHADTQYF. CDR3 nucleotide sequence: TGTGCCAGCAGCTTAGGACATGCAGATACGCAGTATTTT.

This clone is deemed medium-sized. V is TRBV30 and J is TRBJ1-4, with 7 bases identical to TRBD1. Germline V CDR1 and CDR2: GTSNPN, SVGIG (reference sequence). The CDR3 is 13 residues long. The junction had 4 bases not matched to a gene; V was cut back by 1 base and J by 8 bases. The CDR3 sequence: CAWSAGTDEKLFF. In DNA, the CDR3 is TGTGCCTGGAGTGCGGGGACAGACGAAAAACTGTTTTTT.

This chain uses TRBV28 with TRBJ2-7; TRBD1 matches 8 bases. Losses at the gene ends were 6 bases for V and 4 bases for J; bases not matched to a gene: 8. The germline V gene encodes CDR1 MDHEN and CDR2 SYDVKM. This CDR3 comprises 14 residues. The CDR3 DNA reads TGTGCCAGCAGGACGACGGACAGGGCATACGAGCAGTACTTC. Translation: CASRTTDRAYEQYF.

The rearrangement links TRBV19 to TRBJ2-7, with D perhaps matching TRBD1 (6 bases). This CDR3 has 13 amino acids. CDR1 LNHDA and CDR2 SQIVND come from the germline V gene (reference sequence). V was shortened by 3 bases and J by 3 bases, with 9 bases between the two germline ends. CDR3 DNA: TGTGCCAGTAGTATGGTCAGGGGCTACGAGCAGTACTTC. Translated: CASSMVRGYEQYF.

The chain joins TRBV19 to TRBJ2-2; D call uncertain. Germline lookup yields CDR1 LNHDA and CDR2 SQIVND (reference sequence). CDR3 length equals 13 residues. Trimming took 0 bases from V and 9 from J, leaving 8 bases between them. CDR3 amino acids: CASSIDPSRELFF. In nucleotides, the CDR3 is TGTGCCAGTAGTATAGATCCATCGAGGGAGCTGTTTTTT.

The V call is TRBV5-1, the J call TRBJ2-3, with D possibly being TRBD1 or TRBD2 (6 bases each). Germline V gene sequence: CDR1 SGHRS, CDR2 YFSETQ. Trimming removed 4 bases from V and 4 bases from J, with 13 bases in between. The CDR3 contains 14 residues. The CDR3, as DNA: TGCGCCAGCAGCAGGGGGGAATTTGCAGATACGCAGTATTTT. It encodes CASSRGEFADTQYF.

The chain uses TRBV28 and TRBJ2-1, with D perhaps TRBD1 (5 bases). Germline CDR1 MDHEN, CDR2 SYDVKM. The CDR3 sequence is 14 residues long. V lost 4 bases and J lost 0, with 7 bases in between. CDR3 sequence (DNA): TGTGCCAGCAGTTCAGGGTTCTCCTACAATGAGCAGTTCTTC. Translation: CASSSGFSYNEQFF.

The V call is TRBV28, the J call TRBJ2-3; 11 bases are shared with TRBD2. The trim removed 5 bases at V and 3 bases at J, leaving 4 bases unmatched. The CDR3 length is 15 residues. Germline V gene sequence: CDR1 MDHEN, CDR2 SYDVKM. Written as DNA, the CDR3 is TGTGCCAGCAGTGTAGCGGGAGGGCCAACAGATACGCAGTATTTT. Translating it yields CASSVAGGPTDTQYF.

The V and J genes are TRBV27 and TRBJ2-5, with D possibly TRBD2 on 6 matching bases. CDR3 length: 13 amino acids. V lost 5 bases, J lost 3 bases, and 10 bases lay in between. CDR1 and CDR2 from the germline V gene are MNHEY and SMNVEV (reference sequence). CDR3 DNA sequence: TGTGCCAGCAGTCCAGGGACTGAAGAGACCCAGTACTTC. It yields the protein CASSPGTEETQYF.

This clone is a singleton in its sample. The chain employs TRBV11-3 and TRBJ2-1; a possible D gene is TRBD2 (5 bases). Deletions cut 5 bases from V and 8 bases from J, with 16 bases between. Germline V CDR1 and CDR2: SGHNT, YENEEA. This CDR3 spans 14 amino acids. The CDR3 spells CASSRTGSWDEQFF. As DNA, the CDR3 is TGTGCCAGCAGCCGGACTGGCTCGTGGGATGAGCAGTTCTTC.

CDR3 protein: CASSFDRLRDTQYF. Written as DNA, the CDR3 is TGCGCCAGCAGCTTCGACAGACTCCGGGATACGCAGTATTTT. The gene calls are TRBV5-1 and TRBJ2-3; maybe TRBD1 (5 bases). V shed 2 bases and J shed 6 bases, with 13 bases lying between them. The CDR3 has 14 residues. Germline CDR1 SGHRS, CDR2 YFSETQ. Looking up the rest from reference TRBV5-1 and TRBJ2-3 gives the full variable domain: KAGVTQTPRYLIKTRGQQVTLSCSPISGHRSVSWYQQTPGQGLQFLFEYFSETQRNKGNFPGRFSGRQFSNSRSEMNVSTLELGDSALYLCASSFDRLRDTQYFGPGTRLTVL.

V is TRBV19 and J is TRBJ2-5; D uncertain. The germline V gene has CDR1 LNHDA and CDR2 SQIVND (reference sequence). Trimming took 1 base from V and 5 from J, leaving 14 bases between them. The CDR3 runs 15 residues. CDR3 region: CASSIVTGGSETQYF. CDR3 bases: TGTGCCAGTAGTATAGTCACGGGTGGCTCGGAGACCCAGTACTTC. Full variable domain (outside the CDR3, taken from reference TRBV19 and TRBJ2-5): DGGITQSPKYLFRKEGQNVTLSCEQNLNHDAMYWYRQDPGQGLRLIYYSQIVNDFQKGDIAEGYSVSREKKESFPLTVTSAQKNPTAFYLCASSIVTGGSETQYFGPGTRLLVL.

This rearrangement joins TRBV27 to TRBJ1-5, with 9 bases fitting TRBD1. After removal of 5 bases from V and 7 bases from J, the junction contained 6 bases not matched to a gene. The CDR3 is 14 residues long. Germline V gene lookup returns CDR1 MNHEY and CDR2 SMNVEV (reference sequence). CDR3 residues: CASSPGQGGQPQHF. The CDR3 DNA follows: TGTGCCAGCAGTCCGGGACAGGGCGGCCAGCCCCAGCATTTT.

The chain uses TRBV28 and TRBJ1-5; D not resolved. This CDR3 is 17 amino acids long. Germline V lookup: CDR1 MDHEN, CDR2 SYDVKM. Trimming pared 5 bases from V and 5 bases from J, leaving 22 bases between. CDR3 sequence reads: CASSPPLMGWIDQPQHF. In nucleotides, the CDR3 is TGTGCCAGCAGTCCGCCTTTGATGGGATGGATTGATCAGCCCCAGCATTTT.

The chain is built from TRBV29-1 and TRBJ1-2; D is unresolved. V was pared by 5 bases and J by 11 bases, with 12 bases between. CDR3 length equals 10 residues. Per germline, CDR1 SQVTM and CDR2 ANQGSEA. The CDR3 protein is CSVFQSGYTF. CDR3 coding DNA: TGCAGCGTTTTTCAATCGGGATACACCTTC.

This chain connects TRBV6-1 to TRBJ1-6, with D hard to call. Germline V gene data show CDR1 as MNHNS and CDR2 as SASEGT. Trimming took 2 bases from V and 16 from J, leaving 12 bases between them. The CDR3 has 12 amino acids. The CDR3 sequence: CASSESFFGLHF. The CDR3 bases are TGTGCCAGCAGTGAATCCTTCTTCGGGCTCCACTTT.

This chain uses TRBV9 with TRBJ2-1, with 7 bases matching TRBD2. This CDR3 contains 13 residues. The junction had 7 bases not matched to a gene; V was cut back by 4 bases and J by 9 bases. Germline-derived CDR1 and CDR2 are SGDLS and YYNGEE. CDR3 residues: CASSPRLASEQFF. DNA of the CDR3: TGTGCCAGCAGCCCTAGACTAGCCAGTGAGCAGTTCTTC. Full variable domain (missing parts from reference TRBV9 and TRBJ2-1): DSGVTQTPKHLITATGQRVTLRCSPRSGDLSVYWYQQSLDQGLQFLIQYYNGEERAKGNILERFSAQQFPDLHSELNLSSLELGDSALYFCASSPRLASEQFFGPGTRLTVL.

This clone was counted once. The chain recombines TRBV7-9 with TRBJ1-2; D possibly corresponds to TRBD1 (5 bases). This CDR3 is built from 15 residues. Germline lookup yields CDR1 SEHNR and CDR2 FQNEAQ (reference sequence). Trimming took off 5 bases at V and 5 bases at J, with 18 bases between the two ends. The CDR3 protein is CASSPPHGKGYGYTF. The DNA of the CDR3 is TGTGCCAGCAGCCCCCCCCACGGGAAGGGGTATGGCTACACCTTC.

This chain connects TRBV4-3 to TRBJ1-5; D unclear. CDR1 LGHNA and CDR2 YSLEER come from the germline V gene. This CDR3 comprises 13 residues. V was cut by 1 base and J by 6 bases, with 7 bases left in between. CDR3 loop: CASSQAIRQPQHF. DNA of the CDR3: TGCGCCAGCAGCCAAGCGATCCGTCAGCCCCAGCATTTT.

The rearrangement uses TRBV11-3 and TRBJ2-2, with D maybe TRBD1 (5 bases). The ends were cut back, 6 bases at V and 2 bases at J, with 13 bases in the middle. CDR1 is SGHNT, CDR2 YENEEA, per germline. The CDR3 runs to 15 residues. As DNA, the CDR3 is TGTGCCAGCAGTCCCGGGCAGGGAAACACCGGGGAGCTGTTTTTT. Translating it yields CASSPGQGNTGELFF.

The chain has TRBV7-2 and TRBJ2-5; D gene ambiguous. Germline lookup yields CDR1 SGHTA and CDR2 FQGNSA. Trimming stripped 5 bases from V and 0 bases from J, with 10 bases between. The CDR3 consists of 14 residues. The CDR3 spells CASSQYSYQETQYF. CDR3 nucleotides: TGTGCCAGCAGCCAATACTCTTACCAAGAGACCCAGTACTTC.

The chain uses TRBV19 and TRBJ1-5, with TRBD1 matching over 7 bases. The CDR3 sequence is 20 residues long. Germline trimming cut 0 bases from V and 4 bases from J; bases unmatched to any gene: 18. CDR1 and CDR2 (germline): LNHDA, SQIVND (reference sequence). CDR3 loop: CASSIDLAGQAALLNQPQHF. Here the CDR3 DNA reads TGTGCCAGTAGTATAGATCTCGCCGGACAGGCTGCCCTTTTAAATCAGCCCCAGCATTTT. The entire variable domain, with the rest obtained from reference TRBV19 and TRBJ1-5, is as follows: DGGITQSPKYLFRKEGQNVTLSCEQNLNHDAMYWYRQDPGQGLRLIYYSQIVNDFQKGDIAEGYSVSREKKESFPLTVTSAQKNPTAFYLCASSIDLAGQAALLNQPQHFGDGTRLSIL.

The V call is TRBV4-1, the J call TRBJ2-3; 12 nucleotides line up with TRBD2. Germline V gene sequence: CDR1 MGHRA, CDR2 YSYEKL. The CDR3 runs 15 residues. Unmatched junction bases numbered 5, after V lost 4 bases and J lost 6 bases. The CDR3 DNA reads TGCGCCAGCAGCCGCCGACTAGCGGGAGAGGATACGCAGTATTTT. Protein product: CASSRRLAGEDTQYF.

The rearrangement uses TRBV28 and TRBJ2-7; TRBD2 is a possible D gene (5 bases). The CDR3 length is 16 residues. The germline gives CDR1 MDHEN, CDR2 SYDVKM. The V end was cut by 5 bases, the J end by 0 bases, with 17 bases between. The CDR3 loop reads CASSPPAGRPSYEQYF. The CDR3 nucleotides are TGTGCCAGCAGTCCACCCGCGGGCCGCCCCTCCTACGAGCAGTACTTC.